The clone carrying this T cell receptor beta chain was picked up one time. Its cognate antigen is unknown. Generated by immunoSEQ multiplex PCR, the TCRdb table keeps only in-frame clones and is missing some. Among about 120,000 clones listed, about 93% were seen once. This entry is derived from a study of graft-versus-host responses after intestinal transplantation. Study as a whole: Recipients were all induced with anti-thymocyte globulin, then given tacrolimus and steroids for roughly three years. General study findings and limits: Detected in recipient marrow were GvH clones, some of which were first observed in ileum or blood.

The length of the CDR3 is 15 residues. Germline CDR1 SGHRS, CDR2 YFSETQ. With V trimmed by 2 bases and J by 3 bases, 7 bases remained unmatched. This TCR was sampled from a human donor who received an intestinal transplant. Sequenced here: unstimulated CD4+ T cells sorted from spleen or lymph node cells, sampled before intestinal transplant. The V call is TRBV5-1, the J call TRBJ2-5; 7 bases line up with TRBD2. CDR3 protein: CASSLHYAGEETQYF. The CDR3 DNA reads TGCGCCAGCAGCTTACATTACGCGGGAGAAGAGACCCAGTACTTC.